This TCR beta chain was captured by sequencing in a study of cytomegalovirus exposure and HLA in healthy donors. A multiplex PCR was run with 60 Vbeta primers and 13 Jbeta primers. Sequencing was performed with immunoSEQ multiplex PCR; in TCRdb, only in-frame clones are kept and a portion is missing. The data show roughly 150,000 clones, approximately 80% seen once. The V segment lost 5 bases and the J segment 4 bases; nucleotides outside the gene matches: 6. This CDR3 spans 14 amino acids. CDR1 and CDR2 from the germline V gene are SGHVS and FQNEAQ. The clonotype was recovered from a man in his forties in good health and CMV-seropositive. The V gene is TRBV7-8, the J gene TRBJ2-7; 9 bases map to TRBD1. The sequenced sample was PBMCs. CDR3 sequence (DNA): TGTGCCAGCAGCCAACAGGGGGCGCGATACGAGCAGTACTTC. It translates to CASSQQGARYEQYF.